The clone carrying this T cell receptor (beta chain) showed up just once. The CDR3 sequence is 13 residues long. Germline lookup yields CDR1 SEHNR and CDR2 FQNEAQ (reference sequence). V was clipped by 3 bases and J by 0 bases, with 5 bases between them. Both 60 Vbeta primers and 13 Jbeta primers went into the PCR. Libraries were prepared by immunoSEQ multiplex PCR; TCRdb keeps only in-frame clonotypes and omits some of them. The sample shows some 140,000 clones, about 83% of them seen only once. This entry is derived from a study of cytomegalovirus exposure and HLA in healthy donors. The receptor was isolated from a woman in her forties in good health and CMV-seronegative. Material for sequencing was PBMCs. The chain links TRBV7-9 to TRBJ2-5; no definite D call. DNA of the CDR3: TGTGCCAGCAGCTTCCTCCACCAAGAGACCCAGTACTTC. Translation gives CASSFLHQETQYF.